The present TCR beta chain was sequenced within a study of T cell responses to AZD1222 COVID-19 vaccine. General study points: There were vaccine-associated CD4 TCRs across spike, dominant at 160-218 and 743-854. Targeting of unmutated variant regions was reportedly seen in nearly half of spike-specific TCRs. Females outnumbered males among donors, who were mostly white British; clonal diversity was possibly underestimated.

Losses at the gene ends were 6 bases for V and 1 base for J; bases not matched to a gene: 0. CDR3 length: 13 amino acids. The germline CDR1 and CDR2 sequences are MNHEY and SVGAGI. The method was immunoSEQ multiplex PCR; TCRdb's version includes in-frame clones alone and lacks a portion of them. The table shows fewer than 120,000 clones, with approximately 90% occurring only once. With respect to this clone: Its antigen is undetermined. The same CDR3 is also encoded by other DNA sequences in this sample.

Sequenced material: peripheral blood, taken on day 0 of AZD1222 vaccination. The origin of this receptor is an adult in good health. J is TRBJ1-3 and V is TRBV6-5; 7 bases match TRBD1. The DNA of the CDR3 is TGTGCCAGCAGGACAGGGTCTGGAAACACCATATATTTT. This sequence encodes CASRTGSGNTIYF.